This T cell receptor (beta chain) was observed in a study of OX40 agonist ivuxolimab in advanced cancers. Method: immunoSEQ multiplex PCR; TCRdb's copy keeps in-frame clones and lacks some. The table has roughly 83,000 clones, roughly 80% seen once; the top ten hold roughly 7.3%. The length of the CDR3 is 11 residues. V dropped 3 bases and J dropped 10 bases, with 7 bases sitting between them. Germline loops: CDR1 SEHNR, CDR2 FQNEAQ (reference sequence). The V call is TRBV7-9, the J call TRBJ2-1, with no clear D. The source material was CD4+ or CD8+ T cells sorted from blood, sampled in a trial of the OX40 agonist ivuxolimab. The TCR originated in an adult with an advanced solid tumor such as melanoma, head and neck, liver or kidney cancer. The CDR3 here is CASSLSREQFF. The CDR3 DNA reads TGTGCCAGCAGCTTGTCAAGGGAGCAGTTCTTC.